The entry below gives a single T cell receptor (beta chain) sequence along with its context. The antigen is undetermined. PCR employed 60 Vbeta and 13 Jbeta primers. Produced via immunoSEQ multiplex PCR; TCRdb's table is partial and in-frame only. This table has about 170,000 clones, roughly four fifths appearing once. The data are from a study of cytomegalovirus exposure and HLA in healthy donors. CDR1 SNHLY and CDR2 FYNNEI come from the germline V gene. CDR3 size: 16 residues. Trimming removed 1 base at V and 6 bases at J, with 15 bases between. Study results and caveats: Sequences of the TCR beta chain were said to predict the HLA-A and HLA-B alleles of most subjects accurately. In a later analysis, a missense DCLRE1C variant was linked to TCR beta V- and J-gene trimming. As was reported, the classifier diagnosed cytomegalovirus status with high specificity and sensitivity. Many donors carried some public TCRs, although rarity characterized most TCR sequences.

This receptor was obtained from a woman between 18 and 30 years old in good health and CMV-seropositive. This chain links TRBV2 with TRBJ2-2; D not resolved. The sample consisted of PBMCs. CDR3 coding DNA: TGTGCCAGCAGTGAAGGGAGTGTGGATAATGCCGGGGAGCTGTTTTTT. Amino acid sequence: CASSEGSVDNAGELFF.